What follows are 16 T cell receptor beta chains derived from one specimen sequenced in a study of siplizumab effects on memory and regulatory T cells. For these TCRs, the target antigens are not known. Over a period of about six days at 37 degrees C, the mixed lymphocyte reaction cells were cocultured. The table came from immunoSEQ multiplex PCR; TCRdb's copy has only in-frame clones and leaves some out. Here the sample spans approximately 3,000 clones, approximately 54% being singletons. What was sequenced was CFSE-low (dividing) CD4+ T cells sorted from an allogeneic mixed lymphocyte reaction. The receptors derive from a human donor in good health; the cells came from an allogeneic mixed lymphocyte reaction.

This clone was found a few times. The chain links TRBV6-6 to TRBJ2-5; either TRBD1 or TRBD2 may fit D (5 bases each). This CDR3 comprises 16 residues. V gave up 4 bases and J gave up 9 bases, with 24 bases separating them. Germline CDR1 MNHNY, CDR2 SVGAGI (reference sequence). The CDR3 DNA reads as TGTGCCAGCAGTTCCCGACGGAGCACGGGGCAACGGGCCCAGTACTTC. It specifies CASSSRRSTGQRAQYF.

The chain couples TRBV5-1 to TRBJ2-7, with D tentatively TRBD1 (6 bases). V shed 3 bases and J shed 3 bases, with 13 bases lying between them. There are 14 residues in the CDR3. Per the germline V gene, CDR1 is SGHRS and CDR2 is YFSETQ. The CDR3 region has the DNA TGCGCCAGCAGCTACTGGGACACAGACTACGAGCAGTACTTC. Protein sequence: CASSYWDTDYEQYF.

This clone rates as large. V usage is TRBV12-5 and J usage is TRBJ1-1; D remains unclear. This CDR3 has 12 amino acids. V was pared by 1 base and J by 5 bases, with 5 bases between. Germline loops: CDR1 LGHNT, CDR2 FRNRAP. CDR3 protein: CASGLEGTEAFF. CDR3 coding DNA: TGTGCTAGTGGTTTGGAAGGTACTGAAGCTTTCTTT.

This clone was counted only a few times. The chain uses TRBV27 and TRBJ1-2; D uncertain. The CDR3 consists of 12 residues. V dropped 7 bases and J dropped 4 bases, with 10 bases sitting between them. CDR1 and CDR2 (germline): MNHEY, SMNVEV (reference sequence). CDR3 loop: CASKGLGYGYTF. DNA of the CDR3: TGTGCCAGCAAGGGATTAGGCTATGGCTACACCTTC.

This chain uses TRBV18 with TRBJ1-1; no reliable D call. The V end lost 3 bases, the J end lost 4 bases, and 12 bases lay between the germline ends. Per germline, CDR1 KGHSH and CDR2 LQKENI. The CDR3 consists of 14 residues. The CDR3 here is CASSPNWSSTEAFF. CDR3 sequence (DNA): TGTGCCAGCTCACCGAACTGGTCGAGCACTGAAGCTTTCTTT.

This chain uses TRBV5-1 with TRBJ2-7; D gene ambiguous. V lost 0 bases and J 3 bases, leaving 10 bases between the germline ends. Germline V gives CDR1 SGHRS, CDR2 YFSETQ. The CDR3 consists of 14 residues. Here the CDR3 reads CASSLEGRYYEQYF. CDR3 DNA: TGCGCCAGCAGCTTGGAGGGCCGTTACTACGAGCAGTACTTC.

The chain joins TRBV5-3 to TRBJ2-7, with 8 positions matching TRBD1. TRBV5-3 is labeled an ORF, and its function is uncertain. Trimming took 8 bases from V and 5 from J; bases not matched to a gene: 9. This CDR3 is built from 13 residues. The CDR3 sequence is CASSNGQGNEQYF. CDR3 in DNA: TGTGCCAGCAGCAACGGACAGGGCAACGAGCAGTACTTC.

V gene TRBV6-7 combines with J gene TRBJ1-1; 12 bases line up with TRBD1. Being an ORF, TRBV6-7 has a function that is uncertain. The junction had 8 bases not matched to a gene; V was cut back by 5 bases and J by 4 bases. The CDR3 has 16 amino acids. CDR3 in DNA: TGTGCCAGCAGTCCCGGGACAGGGGGCACGGTCACTGAAGCTTTCTTT. It translates to CASSPGTGGTVTEAFF.

This chain uses TRBV18 with TRBJ1-4, with 7 bases fitting TRBD1. This CDR3 is built from 14 residues. Germline V CDR1 and CDR2: KGHSH, LQKENI. V lost 4 bases to trimming and J lost 7 bases; unmatched junction nucleotides: 6. The CDR3, as DNA: TGTGCCAGCTCACAAAGACAGGGAGGTGAAAAACTGTTTTTT. Translated, it gives CASSQRQGGEKLFF.

This chain uses TRBV7-5 with TRBJ1-2; the D call in the table, TRBD1, was not verified against the DNA. TRBV7-5 is recorded as a pseudogene. The CDR3 runs 15 residues. CDR3 loop: CARSLARQGKVGYTF. The DNA of the CDR3 is TGTGCCAGAAGCTTAGCTAGACAGGGGAAGGTTGGCTACACCTTC.

The chain employs TRBV13 and TRBJ2-7, with D maybe TRBD1 (5 bases). The length of the CDR3 is 15 residues. Germline loops: CDR1 PRHDT, CDR2 FYEKMQ (reference sequence). The V end lost 1 base, the J end lost 0 bases, and 10 bases lay between the germline ends. CDR3 DNA: TGTGCCAGCAGCTTAGAGGGGCTCCTCTCCTACGAGCAGTACTTC. It codes for CASSLEGLLSYEQYF. The complete variable domain, with remaining parts taken from reference TRBV13 and TRBJ2-7, reads AAGVIQSPRHLIKEKRETATLKCYPIPRHDTVYWYQQGPGQDPQFLISFYEKMQSDKGSIPDRFSAQQFSDYHSELNMSSLELGDSALYFCASSLEGLLSYEQYFGPGTRLTVT.

This chain joins TRBV6-6 and TRBJ1-2, with 7 bases identical to TRBD1. In germline, CDR1 is MNHNY, CDR2 SVGAGI (reference sequence). This CDR3 has 13 amino acids. The ends lost 4 bases at V and 4 bases at J; junction bases unmatched: 3. CDR3 protein: CASSSNRGYGYTF. As DNA, the CDR3 is TGTGCCAGCAGTTCCAACAGGGGCTATGGCTACACCTTC.

This chain connects TRBV18 to TRBJ1-1; D call uncertain. The CDR3 totals 14 residues. V lost 2 bases and J 3 bases, leaving 10 bases between the germline ends. CDR1 is KGHSH and CDR2 is LQKENI in the germline V gene. The CDR3 loop reads CASSPTVGDTEAFF. Here the CDR3 DNA reads TGTGCCAGCTCACCAACGGTGGGCGACACTGAAGCTTTCTTT.

The chain employs TRBV7-9 and TRBJ1-4; D uncertain. The length of the CDR3 is 15 residues. Between the trimmed V and J ends, which lost 3 bases and 0 bases, there was a span of 8 bases. Germline V CDR1 and CDR2: SEHNR, FQNEAQ (reference sequence). CDR3 sequence: CASSFMAATNEKLFF. The CDR3 nucleotides read TGTGCCAGCAGCTTCATGGCAGCAACTAATGAAAAACTGTTTTTT. Full variable domain (missing parts from reference TRBV7-9 and TRBJ1-4): DTGVSQNPRHKITKRGQNVTFRCDPISEHNRLYWYRQTLGQGPEFLTYFQNEAQLEKSRLLSDRFSAERPKGSFSTLEIQRTEQGDSAMYLCASSFMAATNEKLFFGSGTQLSVL.

In the case of this clone: Other DNA sequences from this sample encode an identical CDR3 as well. The chain is built from TRBV7-2 and TRBJ1-2, with D tentatively TRBD1 (6 bases). From germline, CDR1 is SGHTA and CDR2 FQGNSA. V was clipped by 5 bases and J by 2 bases, with 9 bases between them. CDR3 length: 13 amino acids. CDR3 in amino acids: CASSPDRNYGYTF. For the CDR3, the DNA is TGTGCCAGCAGCCCCGACAGGAACTATGGCTACACCTTC.

The chain employs TRBV19 and TRBJ1-1; D remains unclear. CDR3 length: 13 amino acids. V was cut by 1 base and J by 5 bases, with 8 bases left in between. Germline CDR1 and CDR2: LNHDA and SQIVND (reference sequence). CDR3 nucleotides: TGTGCCAGTAGTATAGTGAGGGAGACTGAAGCTTTCTTT. The encoded protein is CASSIVRETEAFF.